This T cell receptor (beta chain) was captured by sequencing in a study of T cell responses to AZD1222 COVID-19 vaccine. Study outcomes and limitations: Reports say nearly half of spike-specific TCRs go after unmutated variant regions. At 160-218 and 743-854, vaccine-associated CD4 TCRs were dominant, and they spanned spike. In a largely white British group with more females than males, clonal diversity was possibly underestimated.

With regard to this clone: The antigen is unknown.

The table came from immunoSEQ multiplex PCR; TCRdb's copy has only in-frame clones and leaves some out. The sample lists 120,000 or so clones, around 89% occurring once. Trimming cost V 6 bases and J 6 bases, with 9 bases left between them. The CDR3 covers 12 residues. The input for sequencing was peripheral blood, taken on day 0 of MenACWY control vaccination. The sequence was obtained from an adult in good health. The chain employs TRBV12-3 or TRBV12-4 and TRBJ2-1; no definite D call. As DNA, the CDR3 is TGTGCCAGCAGATATTCTGGCAATGAGCAGTTCTTC. This codes for CASRYSGNEQFF.